These 31 T cell receptor beta chains share one sample of origin, sequenced in a study of identical twins. From the 5' RACE reads, TCRdb called clonotypes with MiXCR, one entry per CDR3 protein. The sample records 700,000 to 950,000 distinct CDR3 sequences, 9% to 15% being singletons. The same sample was also studied in work on yellow fever vaccine responses in identical twins.

The source material was PBMCs. These receptors were taken from a young woman in good health.

V usage is TRBV10-3 and J usage is TRBJ2-3; TRBD2 aligns across 12 bases. CDR1 ENHRY and CDR2 SYGVKD come from the germline V gene. Trimming removed 1 base from V and 6 bases from J; junction bases left unmatched: 2. The CDR3 runs to 15 residues. The CDR3 sequence: CAISELGLAGDTQYF. The CDR3 coding sequence is TGTGCCATCAGTGAGTTGGGACTAGCGGGCGATACGCAGTATTTT.

This chain uses TRBV6-5 with TRBJ2-1; 9 nucleotides line up with TRBD2. The CDR3 is 15 amino acids. The V gene's germline CDR1 is MNHEY and CDR2 SVGAGI. J was trimmed by 6 bases and V by 3 bases; bases with no gene match: 6. For the CDR3, the DNA is TGTGCCAGCAGTTATAGCGGGGGTTCGAGCAATGAGCAGTTCTTC. This gives the protein CASSYSGGSSNEQFF.

The rearrangement uses TRBV12-3 or TRBV12-4 and TRBJ2-2; D gene uncertain. This CDR3 is built from 13 residues. Trimming left V 5 bases short and J 5 bases short, with 9 bases between. In DNA, the CDR3 is TGTGCCAGCAGTGTGGACCGGACCGGGGAGCTGTTTTTT. Translated, it gives CASSVDRTGELFF.

This rearrangement joins TRBV15 to TRBJ2-1; D tentatively fits TRBD1 or TRBD2 (6 bases each). Germline V lookup: CDR1 LNHNV, CDR2 YYDKDF (reference sequence). This CDR3 contains 16 residues. Deletions cut 5 bases from V and 10 bases from J, with 24 bases between. CDR3 in amino acids: CATSGRRGGWPVEQFF. As DNA, the CDR3 is TGTGCCACCAGCGGGAGGAGAGGGGGTTGGCCAGTAGAGCAGTTCTTC. The full variable domain, in which reference TRBV15 and TRBJ2-1 provide the parts outside the CDR3, is DAMVIQNPRYQVTQFGKPVTLSCSQTLNHNVMYWYQQKSSQAPKLLFHYYDKDFNNEADTPDNFQSRRPNTSFCFLDIRSPGLGDTAMYLCATSGRRGGWPVEQFFGPGTRLTVL.

This clonotype was observed a few times. CDR3 sequence (DNA): TGTGCCAGCAGCTCCAGCGGGACCCTTAATGAAAAACTGTTTTTT. As protein: CASSSSGTLNEKLFF. This rearrangement joins TRBV3-1 to TRBJ1-4, with TRBD1 as a possible D gene (5 bases). Trimming stripped 5 bases from V and 4 bases from J, with 14 bases between. The germline V gene has CDR1 LGHDT and CDR2 YNNKEL (reference sequence). The CDR3 is made up of 15 amino acids. Full variable domain (rest looked up from reference TRBV3-1 and TRBJ1-4): DTAVSQTPKYLVTQMGNDKSIKCEQNLGHDTMYWYKQDSKKFLKIMFSYNNKELIINETVPNRFSPKSPDKAHLNLHINSLELGDSAVYFCASSSSGTLNEKLFFGSGTQLSVL.

This chain joins TRBV7-9 and TRBJ2-1, with a tentative D call TRBD1 (6 bases). The CDR3 is 15 residues long. The germline CDR1 and CDR2 sequences are SEHNR and FQNEAQ (reference sequence). With 7 bases removed from V and 9 bases from J, the gap between germline ends came to 22 bases. The CDR3 reads CASTPRAQGSFEQFF. CDR3 bases: TGTGCCAGCACCCCAAGGGCTCAGGGGAGTTTTGAGCAGTTCTTC.

The chain carries TRBV21-1 and TRBJ2-6; the D call of TRBD1 is as the table states it, not checked on the DNA. TRBV21-1 is labeled a pseudogene. This CDR3 spans 18 amino acids. CDR3 in amino acids: CASSNPGQGEAGANVLTF. The CDR3 region has the DNA TGTGCCAGCAGCAATCCGGGACAGGGGGAGGCTGGGGCCAACGTCCTGACTTTC.

A few counts support this clonotype. This sequence joins TRBV2 and TRBJ2-3; D gene uncertain. V lost 8 bases and J 6 bases, leaving 12 bases between the germline ends. CDR1 and CDR2 from the germline V gene are SNHLY and FYNNEI. The CDR3 runs 12 residues. The CDR3 bases are TGTGCCAGCTGCGCTAGTTTGGATACGCAGTATTTT. This gives the protein CASCASLDTQYF.

In this sample, this clonotype turned up a few times. The gene calls are TRBV2 and TRBJ2-1, with TRBD2 identical over 9 bases. CDR1 SNHLY and CDR2 FYNNEI come from the germline V gene. This CDR3 region has 17 residues. V shed 3 bases and J 0 bases; nucleotides not matched to a gene: 6. The CDR3, as DNA: TGTGCCAGCAGTGACCAAGGACTAGCGAGCTCCTACAATGAGCAGTTCTTC. It translates to CASSDQGLASSYNEQFF.

The rearrangement links TRBV20-1 to TRBJ2-3, with D possibly TRBD1 on 6 matching bases. The CDR3 extends over 15 amino acids. V lost 0 bases, J lost 5 bases, and 15 bases lay in between. CDR1 and CDR2 (germline): DFQATT, SNEGSKA (reference sequence). The CDR3 coding sequence is TGCAGTGCTAGAGATGGACCCGGACAGTTAGATACGCAGTATTTT. This encodes CSARDGPGQLDTQYF.

The chain employs TRBV5-1 and TRBJ2-7, with a tentative D call TRBD2 (6 bases). V lost 4 bases to trimming and J lost 1 base, with 12 bases between them. This CDR3 has 14 amino acids. Germline lookup yields CDR1 SGHRS and CDR2 YFSETQ. The CDR3 nucleotides read TGCGCCAGCAGCATTGGTGGGGGGTCCTACGAGCAGTACTTC. Amino acid sequence: CASSIGGGSYEQYF.

This clonotype was seen a few times. The rearrangement uses TRBV28 and TRBJ2-1, with no clear D. The V end lost 8 bases, the J end lost 8 bases, and 16 bases lay between the germline ends. This CDR3 region has 13 residues. The germline CDR1 and CDR2 sequences are MDHEN and SYDVKM. CDR3 nucleotides: TGTGCCAGCTACCAGAGCAGAGGCGATGAGCAGTTCTTC. Its protein product is CASYQSRGDEQFF.

This clonotype was recorded a few times. V gene TRBV3-1 combines with J gene TRBJ2-5, with 7 bases aligning to TRBD1. V dropped 0 bases and J dropped 1; count of bases not matched to a gene: 11. The CDR3 is 18 residues long. Germline values: CDR1 LGHDT, CDR2 YNNKEL (reference sequence). For the CDR3, the DNA is TGTGCCAGCAGCCAAGATTATCGGCAGGGGGTCCTCCAAGAGACCCAGTACTTC. Translating it yields CASSQDYRQGVLQETQYF.

This clonotype occurred a few times. This chain joins TRBV28 and TRBJ2-7, with D possibly TRBD2 on 6 matching bases. The CDR3 is 16 amino acids. V shed 1 base and J shed 4 bases, with 17 bases lying between them. Germline lookup yields CDR1 MDHEN and CDR2 SYDVKM. The CDR3 DNA is TGTGCCAGCAGTTTATCCCCGACTAGAGTTCGGTACGAGCAGTACTTC. Residues: CASSLSPTRVRYEQYF. Variable domain in full (rest from reference TRBV28 and TRBJ2-7): DVKVTQSSRYLVKRTGEKVFLECVQDMDHENMFWYRQDPGLGLRLIYFSYDVKMKEKGDIPEGYSVSREKKERFSLILESASTNQTSMYLCASSLSPTRVRYEQYFGPGTRLTVT.

This clonotype has ten or more counts. The junction departs from germline at one end; a sequencing error may be responsible. V usage is TRBV12-3 or TRBV12-4 and J usage is TRBJ1-3; D remains unclear. There are 12 residues in the CDR3. This chain's CDR3 is CASSPSGYTIYF. CDR3 nucleotide sequence: TGTGCCAGCAGTCCGTCTGGATACACCATATATTTT.

This clonotype has more than one count but fewer than ten. The CDR3 region has the DNA TGTGCCAGCAGCGCATCCATCGGTCCGGTCCTGTTTTTT. It is translated as CASSASIGPVLFF. The rearrangement joins TRBV3-1 to TRBJ2-2; D is unclear. V shed 5 bases and J shed 14 bases, with 18 bases lying between them. The CDR3 length is 13 residues. The germline CDR1 and CDR2 sequences are LGHDT and YNNKEL (reference sequence).

V gene TRBV20-1 combines with J gene TRBJ2-5, with 8 bases matching TRBD2. The CDR3 contains 16 residues. J was trimmed by 5 bases and V by 3 bases; bases with no gene match: 14. Looked up from germline, CDR1 is DFQATT and CDR2 is SNEGSKA (reference sequence). The CDR3 region has the DNA TGCAGTGCTAGTTCGCTCGCGACTAGCGAAGCTGAGACCCAGTACTTC. Translated: CSASSLATSEAETQYF.

The chain carries TRBV9 and TRBJ2-2; 9 bases align to TRBD2. Per germline, CDR1 SGDLS and CDR2 YYNGEE. This CDR3 is 16 amino acids long. J lost 7 bases, V lost 0 bases, and 7 bases had no gene match. Written as DNA, the CDR3 is TGTGCCAGCAGCGTAGGTCCTAGCGGGGTTTTCGGGGAGCTGTTTTTT. It yields the protein CASSVGPSGVFGELFF.

The genes are TRBV4-1 and TRBJ2-7, with unresolved D. The CDR3 contains 17 residues. The germline gives CDR1 MGHRA, CDR2 YSYEKL. The V end was cut by 0 bases, the J end by 0 bases, with 15 bases between. The CDR3 DNA sequence: TGCGCCAGCAGCCAAGAGCGAAGCGAGAAGAGCTCCTACGAGCAGTACTTC. It specifies CASSQERSEKSSYEQYF.

This clonotype occurred a few times. The V call is TRBV20-1, the J call TRBJ2-1; D call uncertain. The CDR3 is 13 amino acids. Germline V CDR1 and CDR2: DFQATT, SNEGSKA (reference sequence). V was shortened by 0 bases and J by 10 bases, with 13 bases between the two germline ends. This chain's CDR3 is CSAREDTLREQFF. The DNA of the CDR3 is TGCAGTGCTAGAGAAGACACCCTGAGAGAGCAGTTCTTC.

The chain employs TRBV12-3 or TRBV12-4 and TRBJ2-7, with 7 bases matching TRBD2. Trimming cost V 3 bases and J 3 bases; bases outside gene matches: 5. The CDR3 extends over 14 amino acids. The CDR3 DNA follows: TGTGCCAGCAGTTTTGGGTCGGGAGGCTACGAGCAGTACTTC. Protein: CASSFGSGGYEQYF.

Ten or more counts support this clonotype. V gene TRBV2 combines with J gene TRBJ2-1; a weak D match, TRBD2 (6 bases). V lost 11 bases and J lost 8, with 16 bases in between. Germline values: CDR1 SNHLY, CDR2 FYNNEI. The CDR3 contains 12 residues. The CDR3: CADDSTGDEQFF. CDR3 coding DNA: TGTGCCGACGACTCGACGGGGGATGAGCAGTTCTTC.

This clonotype was picked up many times. The rearrangement links TRBV2 to TRBJ1-1; D is unclear. V shed 3 bases and J shed 6 bases, with 11 bases lying between them. CDR1 SNHLY and CDR2 FYNNEI come from the germline V gene. This CDR3 contains 13 residues. This CDR3 reads CASSDWGWAEAFF. The CDR3 DNA sequence: TGTGCCAGCAGTGATTGGGGATGGGCTGAAGCTTTCTTT.

The CDR3 here is CASSSTGPISYEQYV. The DNA of the CDR3 is TGTGCCAGCAGTTCGACAGGGCCCATCTCCTACGAGCAGTACGTC. The V and J genes are TRBV7-9 and TRBJ2-7; 7 bases agree with TRBD1. Germline V lookup: CDR1 SEHNR, CDR2 FQNEAQ (reference sequence). This CDR3 is built from 15 residues. V shed 6 bases, J shed 0 bases, and the junction held 8 bases outside the gene matches.

The chain has TRBV25-1 and TRBJ1-2; D call uncertain. The CDR3 consists of 13 residues. V dropped 4 bases and J dropped 4 bases, with 10 bases sitting between them. Germline CDR1 is MGHDK and CDR2 is SYGVNS. The CDR3 protein is CASSGSQSYGYTF. In DNA, the CDR3 is TGTGCCAGCAGTGGGAGTCAGTCCTATGGCTACACCTTC.

The V and J genes are TRBV6-1 and TRBJ1-2; possibly TRBD1 for D (6 bases). In germline, CDR1 is MNHNS, CDR2 SASEGT. The CDR3 runs to 14 residues. V lost 7 bases, J lost 4 bases, and 16 bases lay in between. This CDR3 is CASTWGAGGYGYTF. The DNA of the CDR3 is TGTGCCAGCACCTGGGGGGCGGGGGGCTATGGCTACACCTTC.

In its sample, this clonotype was seen a few times. The V call is TRBV5-6, the J call TRBJ2-1; TRBD2 aligns across 10 bases. Per germline, CDR1 SGHDT and CDR2 YYEEEE. The CDR3 is 16 residues long. Germline trimming cut 2 bases from V and 3 bases from J; bases unmatched to any gene: 5. The CDR3 loop is CASSLIAGGYYNEQFF. The CDR3 region has the DNA TGTGCCAGCAGCTTAATAGCGGGAGGCTACTACAATGAGCAGTTCTTC.

This chain connects TRBV5-1 to TRBJ2-2, with D possibly matching TRBD1 (7 bases). Germline V lookup: CDR1 SGHRS, CDR2 YFSETQ. The length of the CDR3 is 17 residues. Between the trimmed V and J ends, which lost 0 bases and 5 bases, there was a span of 17 bases. The CDR3 DNA is TGCGCCAGCAGCTTGGCCGGAGGGGGCGTGAGAACCGGGGAGCTGTTTTTT. Amino acids: CASSLAGGGVRTGELFF.

The chain carries TRBV27 and TRBJ2-2; D uncertain. Per the germline V gene, CDR1 is MNHEY and CDR2 is SMNVEV (reference sequence). The length of the CDR3 is 12 residues. V was cut by 3 bases and J by 6 bases, with 5 bases left in between. The CDR3 loop is CASSFQPGELFF. CDR3 nucleotide sequence: TGTGCCAGCAGTTTTCAGCCCGGGGAGCTGTTTTTT.

This clonotype was counted many times. This chain links TRBV7-3 with TRBJ2-3; no definite D call. CDR1 is SGHTA and CDR2 is FQGTGA in the germline V gene. V lost 2 bases to trimming and J lost 6 bases, with 9 bases between them. This CDR3 is built from 13 residues. The CDR3 reads CASSLVAADTQYF. The CDR3 coding sequence is TGTGCCAGCAGCTTAGTGGCGGCGGATACGCAGTATTTT.

Ten or more counts support this clonotype. This chain connects TRBV29-1 to TRBJ2-2, with 10 bases identical to TRBD2. The CDR3 sequence is 17 residues long. Germline trimming cut 3 bases from V and 0 bases from J; bases unmatched to any gene: 7. CDR1 and CDR2 (germline): SQVTM, ANQGSEA. The DNA of the CDR3 is TGCAGCGTTGAGTTTCCTAGCGGGAGCCCGAACACCGGGGAGCTGTTTTTT. Translation gives CSVEFPSGSPNTGELFF.